The clone carrying this T cell receptor (beta chain) occurred a few times. The sample originates from a study of blood T cell repertoires in COVID-19. Study-wide context: Sample material is recorded as cDNA or gDNA derived from T cells, B-cell-depleted T cells, or PBMCs.

The CDR3 spans 12 residues. In germline, CDR1 is LGHDT, CDR2 YNNKEL (reference sequence). The trim removed 7 bases at V and 4 bases at J, leaving 1 base unmatched. Method: immunoSEQ multiplex PCR; TCRdb's copy keeps in-frame clones and lacks some. In the table there are roughly 200,000 clones, more than 80% of which are singletons. Seattle participants joined during active infection and were tracked over time. The sample taken for sequencing was peripheral blood. The rearrangement joins TRBV3-1 (or the pseudogene TRBV3-2) to TRBJ1-1, with 9 positions matching TRBD1. This sequence originates from a woman older than 75 with COVID-19, enrolled during active disease. The CDR3 DNA sequence: TGTGCCAGCACGACAGGGGGCACTGAAGCTTTCTTT. This codes for CASTTGGTEAFF.